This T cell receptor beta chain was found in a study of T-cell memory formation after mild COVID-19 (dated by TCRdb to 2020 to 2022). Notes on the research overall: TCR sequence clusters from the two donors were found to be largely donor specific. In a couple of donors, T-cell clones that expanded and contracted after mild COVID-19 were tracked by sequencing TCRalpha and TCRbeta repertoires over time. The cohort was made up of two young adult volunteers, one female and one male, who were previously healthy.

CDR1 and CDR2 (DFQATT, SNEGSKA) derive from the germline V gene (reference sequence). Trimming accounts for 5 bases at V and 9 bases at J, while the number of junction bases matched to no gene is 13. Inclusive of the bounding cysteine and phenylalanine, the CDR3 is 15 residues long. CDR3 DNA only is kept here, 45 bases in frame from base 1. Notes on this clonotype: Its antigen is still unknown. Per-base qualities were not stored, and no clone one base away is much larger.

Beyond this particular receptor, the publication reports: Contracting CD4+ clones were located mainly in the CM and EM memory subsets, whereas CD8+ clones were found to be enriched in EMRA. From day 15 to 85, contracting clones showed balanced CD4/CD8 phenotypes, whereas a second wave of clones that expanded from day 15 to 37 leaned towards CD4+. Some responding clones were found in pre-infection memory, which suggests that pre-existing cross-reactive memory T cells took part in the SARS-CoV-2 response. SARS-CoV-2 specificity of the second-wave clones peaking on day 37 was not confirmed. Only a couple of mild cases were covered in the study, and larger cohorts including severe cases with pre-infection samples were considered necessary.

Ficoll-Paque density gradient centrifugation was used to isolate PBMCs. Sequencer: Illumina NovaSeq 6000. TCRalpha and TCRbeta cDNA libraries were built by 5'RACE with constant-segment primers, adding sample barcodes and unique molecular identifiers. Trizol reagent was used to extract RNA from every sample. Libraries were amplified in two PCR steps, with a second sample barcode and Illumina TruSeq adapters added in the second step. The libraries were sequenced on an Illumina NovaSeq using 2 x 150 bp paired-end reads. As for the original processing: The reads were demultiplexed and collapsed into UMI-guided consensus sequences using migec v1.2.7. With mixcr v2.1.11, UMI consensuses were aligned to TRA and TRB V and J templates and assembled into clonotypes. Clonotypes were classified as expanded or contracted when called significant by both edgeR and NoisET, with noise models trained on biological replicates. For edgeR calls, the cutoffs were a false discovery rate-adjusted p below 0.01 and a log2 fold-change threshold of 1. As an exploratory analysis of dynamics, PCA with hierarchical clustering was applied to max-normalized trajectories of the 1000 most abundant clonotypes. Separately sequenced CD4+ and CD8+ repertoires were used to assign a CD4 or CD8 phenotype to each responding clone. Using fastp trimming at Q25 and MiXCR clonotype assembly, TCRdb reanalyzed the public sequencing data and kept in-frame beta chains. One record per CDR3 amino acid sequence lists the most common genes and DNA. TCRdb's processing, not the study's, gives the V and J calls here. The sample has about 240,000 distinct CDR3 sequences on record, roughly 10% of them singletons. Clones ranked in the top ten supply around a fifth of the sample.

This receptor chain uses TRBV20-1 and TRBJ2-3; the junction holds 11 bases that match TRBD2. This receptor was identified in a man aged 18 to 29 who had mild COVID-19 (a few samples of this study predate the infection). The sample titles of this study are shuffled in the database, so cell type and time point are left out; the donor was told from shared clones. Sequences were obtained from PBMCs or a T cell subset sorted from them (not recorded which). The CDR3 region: CSAPGTSGEAGTQYF. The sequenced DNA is TGCAGTGCTCCGGGGACTAGCGGAGAAGCGGGGACGCAGTATTTT.